The 27 T cell receptor beta chains presented below share a single source sample, sequenced in a study of T cell responses to AZD1222 COVID-19 vaccine. Profiled with immunoSEQ multiplex PCR; TCRdb holds only in-frame clones, not every one. The sample contains under 150,000 clones, 70% to 90% of which appear only once. The sequencing used peripheral blood, collected on day 0 of AZD1222 vaccination. The receptors stem from an adult in good health.

The rearrangement joins TRBV5-1 to TRBJ2-1; 11 bases align to TRBD2. J gave up 6 bases and V 4 bases, and 9 bases lay outside the gene matches. The germline V gene has CDR1 SGHRS and CDR2 YFSETQ. This CDR3 region has 16 residues. CDR3 DNA: TGCGCCAGCAGCCCGGACTTAGCGGGGGGGCGCAATGAGCAGTTCTTC. As protein: CASSPDLAGGRNEQFF.

The V and J genes are TRBV6-5 and TRBJ1-5, with D hard to call. The V end lost 0 bases, the J end lost 5 bases, and 8 bases lay between the germline ends. Germline CDR1 is MNHEY and CDR2 is SVGAGI. This CDR3 has 14 amino acids. Here the CDR3 reads CASSYSRADQPQHF. In DNA, the CDR3 is TGTGCCAGCAGTTACTCCCGGGCTGATCAGCCCCAGCATTTT.

The chain links TRBV9 to TRBJ1-4, with no clear D. Germline V gene sequence: CDR1 SGDLS, CDR2 YYNGEE. V lost 2 bases and J 3 bases, leaving 11 bases between the germline ends. The CDR3 is 15 residues long. CDR3 DNA sequence: TGTGCCAGCAGCGTCCTAGACGGATCTAATGAAAAACTGTTTTTT. This codes for CASSVLDGSNEKLFF.

The CDR3, as DNA: TGTGCCAGCAGCCAAGGAGGTGTCCGGGGTAACTATGGCTACACCTTC. Encoded protein: CASSQGGVRGNYGYTF. The V gene is TRBV3-1 (or the pseudogene TRBV3-2), the J gene TRBJ1-2; the D is unclear. Germline V CDR1 and CDR2: LGHDT, YNNKEL (reference sequence). CDR3 length: 16 amino acids. Trimming removed 1 base from V and 1 base from J, with 13 bases in between.

This chain connects TRBV5-6 to TRBJ2-7; D remains unclear. Germline V gene lookup returns CDR1 SGHDT and CDR2 YYEEEE. The CDR3 spans 14 residues. The V gene lost 1 base and the J gene lost 3 bases, with 11 bases spanning the gap. This CDR3 is CASSLMGRYYEQYF. The DNA of the CDR3 is TGTGCCAGCAGCTTGATGGGCCGATACTACGAGCAGTACTTC.

This sequence joins TRBV5-1 and TRBJ2-2, with TRBD1 identical over 7 bases. Trimming took 1 base from V and 1 from J; bases not matched to a gene: 4. The CDR3 consists of 16 residues. The germline CDR1 and CDR2 sequences are SGHRS and YFSETQ. The CDR3 DNA follows: TGCGCCAGCAGCTTGAGGGCAGGGGGGAACACCGGGGAGCTGTTTTTT. Protein: CASSLRAGGNTGELFF.

CDR3 bases: TGTGCCCCCATTGGGTTCCGATCACCCCTCCACTTT. This sequence encodes CAPIGFRSPLHF. The rearrangement uses TRBV19 and TRBJ1-6; D remains ambiguous. Trimming shortened V by 11 bases and J by 10 bases, and 15 bases separated the two germline ends. CDR3 length: 12 amino acids. Germline CDR1 is LNHDA and CDR2 is SQIVND (reference sequence).

V is TRBV5-6 and J is TRBJ1-2; D is possibly TRBD1 (6 bases). Trimming cost V 0 bases and J 8 bases, with 17 bases left between them. The CDR3 extends over 15 amino acids. Per germline, CDR1 SGHDT and CDR2 YYEEEE. CDR3 sequence: CASSLARGRGGGYTF. The CDR3 coding sequence is TGTGCCAGCAGCTTGGCCCGAGGGAGAGGGGGAGGCTACACCTTC.

In this sample, this clone turned up a few times. The chain links TRBV4-1 to TRBJ2-7, with D perhaps being TRBD1 or TRBD2 (6 bases each). Per the germline V gene, CDR1 is MGHRA and CDR2 is YSYEKL. Trimming took off 2 bases at V and 2 bases at J, with 13 bases between the two ends. The CDR3 consists of 15 residues. CDR3: CASSQPGGSPYEQYF. The CDR3 nucleotides read TGCGCCAGCAGCCAACCCGGGGGCAGTCCCTACGAGCAGTACTTC.

As to this clone: Other nucleotide sequences from this sample produce the same CDR3. CDR3 in DNA: TGTGCCAGCAGCCTTGGACGGAGCTCCTACAATGAGCAGTTCTTC. Amino acids: CASSLGRSSYNEQFF. V and J are TRBV11-2 and TRBJ2-1; D gene uncertain. This CDR3 spans 15 amino acids. The germline V and J ends were trimmed by 5 bases and 0 bases, with 11 bases remaining between them. From germline, CDR1 is SGHAT and CDR2 FQNNGV.

The V gene is TRBV7-9, the J gene TRBJ1-2, with a possible D match to TRBD1 (5 bases). Deletions cut 7 bases from V and 2 bases from J, with 17 bases between. CDR3 size: 15 residues. CDR1 SEHNR and CDR2 FQNEAQ come from the germline V gene (reference sequence). The CDR3 region is CASTRSRGGNYGYTF. The DNA of the CDR3 is TGTGCCAGCACCCGGTCGCGGGGGGGGAACTATGGCTACACCTTC. Based on the CDR3 plus reference TRBV7-9 and TRBJ1-2, the full variable domain is DTGVSQNPRHKITKRGQNVTFRCDPISEHNRLYWYRQTLGQGPEFLTYFQNEAQLEKSRLLSDRFSAERPKGSFSTLEIQRTEQGDSAMYLCASTRSRGGNYGYTFGSGTRLTVV.

The V call is TRBV24-1, the J call TRBJ1-2; the D is unclear. The CDR3 totals 13 residues. V lost 4 bases and J lost 4, with 9 bases in between. CDR1 KGHDR and CDR2 SFDVKD come from the germline V gene. CDR3 sequence reads: CATSELSGYGYTF. CDR3 sequence (DNA): TGTGCCACCAGTGAGCTAAGTGGCTATGGCTACACCTTC.

J is TRBJ1-2 and V is TRBV3-1 (or the pseudogene TRBV3-2); D not certain. The CDR3 has 15 residues. The germline gives CDR1 LGHDT, CDR2 YNNKEL (reference sequence). V lost 0 bases, J lost 0 bases, and 8 bases lay in between. CDR3 in amino acids: CASSQESVANYGYTF. As DNA, the CDR3 is TGTGCCAGCAGCCAAGAGTCGGTAGCTAACTATGGCTACACCTTC.

This clone was picked up one time. V and J are TRBV28 and TRBJ2-5; 8 nucleotides agree with TRBD2. Trimming took 6 bases from V and 5 from J; bases not matched to a gene: 14. The CDR3 runs to 16 residues. Germline V CDR1 and CDR2: MDHEN, SYDVKM. CDR3 sequence: CASSRYSSGGKETQYF. CDR3 coding DNA: TGTGCCAGCAGCCGTTATAGTTCGGGGGGGAAGGAGACCCAGTACTTC.

CDR3 amino acids: CASSFAGANYGYTF. Written as DNA, the CDR3 is TGCGCCAGCAGCTTTGCCGGGGCTAACTATGGCTACACCTTC. The chain links TRBV5-1 to TRBJ1-2; D remains ambiguous. Per the germline V gene, CDR1 is SGHRS and CDR2 is YFSETQ. V gave up 2 bases and J gave up 0 bases, with 8 bases separating them. The CDR3 contains 14 residues.

This clone was seen only once. V gene TRBV25-1 combines with J gene TRBJ2-1; D gene uncertain. Trimming took 4 bases from V and 0 from J, leaving 19 bases between them. The CDR3 is made up of 18 amino acids. The germline CDR1 and CDR2 sequences are MGHDK and SYGVNS. CDR3 coding DNA: TGTGCCAGCAGTGTACGTGGGCAGGCTGTAGTCTCCTACAATGAGCAGTTCTTC. It is translated as CASSVRGQAVVSYNEQFF.

The chain links TRBV7-2 to TRBJ1-1, with D tentatively TRBD1 (5 bases). From germline, CDR1 is SGHTA and CDR2 FQGNSA. CDR3 length: 15 amino acids. The V gene lost 5 bases and the J gene lost 1 base, with 14 bases spanning the gap. CDR3 protein: CASSPRGGRNTEAFF. CDR3 DNA: TGTGCCAGCAGCCCCCGCGGGGGGAGGAACACTGAAGCTTTCTTT. The full variable domain, with the rest looked up from reference TRBV7-2 and TRBJ1-1, is GAGVSQSPSNKVTEKGKDVELRCDPISGHTALYWYRQSLGQGLEFLIYFQGNSAPDKSGLPSDRFSAERTGGSVSTLTIQRTQQEDSAVYLCASSPRGGRNTEAFFGQGTRLTVV.

This clone was seen a single time. The rearrangement uses TRBV5-4 and TRBJ1-2; D remains unclear. The CDR3 runs to 12 residues. CDR1 SGHNT and CDR2 YYREEE come from the germline V gene (reference sequence). The ends were cut back, 10 bases at V and 5 bases at J, with 15 bases in the middle. The CDR3 protein is CAPDGTSYGYTF. CDR3 nucleotides: TGTGCCCCAGACGGCACTTCTTATGGCTACACCTTC.

The chain combines TRBV27 with TRBJ2-5; 13 bases align to TRBD2. This CDR3 region has 15 residues. Trimming at V came to 5 bases and at J to 8 bases, leaving 8 bases not matched to a gene. From germline, CDR1 is MNHEY and CDR2 SMNVEV (reference sequence). Written as DNA, the CDR3 is TGTGCCAGCAGTCTCAGACTAGCGGGGGGTTTAACCCAGTACTTC. Translating it yields CASSLRLAGGLTQYF.

The CDR3 DNA sequence: TGTGCCAGCAGCCCTTACCTCGGGGGCAGGGGTCAGCCCCAGCATTTT. Encoded protein: CASSPYLGGRGQPQHF. The gene calls are TRBV7-2 and TRBJ1-5, with D possibly being TRBD1 (6 bases). Trimming pared 5 bases from V and 6 bases from J, leaving 20 bases between. The CDR3 runs to 16 residues. Germline CDR1 and CDR2: SGHTA and FQGNSA.

This chain links TRBV7-9 with TRBJ1-2; D is possibly TRBD1 (6 bases). CDR1 is SEHNR and CDR2 is FQNEAQ in the germline V gene (reference sequence). The V end lost 5 bases, the J end lost 7 bases, and 17 bases lay between the germline ends. The CDR3 is 14 residues long. This CDR3 reads CASSLGRGQRGYTF. CDR3 coding DNA: TGTGCCAGCAGCCTAGGCAGGGGTCAGCGTGGCTACACCTTC. Combining the CDR3 with reference TRBV7-9 and TRBJ1-2 gives the whole variable domain DTGVSQNPRHKITKRGQNVTFRCDPISEHNRLYWYRQTLGQGPEFLTYFQNEAQLEKSRLLSDRFSAERPKGSFSTLEIQRTEQGDSAMYLCASSLGRGQRGYTFGSGTRLTVV.

The chain combines TRBV7-8 with TRBJ1-1, with 7 positions matching TRBD1. Trimming at V came to 5 bases and at J to 4 bases, leaving 4 bases not matched to a gene. The germline gives CDR1 SGHVS, CDR2 FQNEAQ. CDR3 length: 13 residues. CDR3 coding DNA: TGTGCCAGCAGCCGACGACAGGGCACTGAAGCTTTCTTT. This codes for CASSRRQGTEAFF.

V gene TRBV4-2 combines with J gene TRBJ2-5; TRBD2 might be the D (6 bases). Germline lookup yields CDR1 LGHNA and CDR2 YNFKEQ. This CDR3 is 15 amino acids long. V was cut by 1 base and J by 2 bases, with 11 bases left in between. This CDR3 reads CASSQGLAGQETQYF. For the CDR3, the DNA is TGTGCCAGCAGCCAAGGGTTGGCGGGACAAGAGACCCAGTACTTC.

This chain connects TRBV10-3 to TRBJ1-1; 7 positions match TRBD1. The CDR3 contains 13 residues. Germline CDR1 and CDR2: ENHRY and SYGVKD. Trimming removed 9 bases from V and 1 base from J; junction bases left unmatched: 5. The DNA of the CDR3 is TGTGCCATAGTGGAGGGGGCGAACACTGAAGCTTTCTTT. Translation: CAIVEGANTEAFF.

The chain is built from TRBV5-1 and TRBJ2-3; 8 bases line up with TRBD2. The length of the CDR3 is 18 residues. The ends lost 1 base at V and 0 bases at J; junction bases unmatched: 10. Germline V CDR1 and CDR2: SGHRS, YFSETQ. The CDR3 nucleotides read TGCGCCAGCAGCTTGCGGGGGGCCGGGGGGGCTAGCACAGATACGCAGTATTTT. Its translation is CASSLRGAGGASTDTQYF.

The genes are TRBV30 and TRBJ1-4; 7 bases line up with TRBD1. V shed 3 bases, J shed 0 bases, and the junction held 13 bases outside the gene matches. There are 18 residues in the CDR3. Germline assignment: CDR1 GTSNPN and CDR2 SVGIG (reference sequence). The DNA of the CDR3 is TGTGCCTGGAGACGAAGAGGGGGAGGGGGCCCAACTAATGAAAAACTGTTTTTT. Translated: CAWRRRGGGGPTNEKLFF.

The chain employs TRBV27 and TRBJ1-1; a possible D gene is TRBD1 (6 bases). This CDR3 is built from 15 residues. With 6 bases removed from V and 0 bases from J, the gap between germline ends came to 14 bases. CDR1 is MNHEY and CDR2 is SMNVEV in the germline V gene (reference sequence). The CDR3 bases are TGTGCCAGCAGCCTACAGGGAACACTGAACACTGAAGCTTTCTTT. It yields the protein CASSLQGTLNTEAFF.